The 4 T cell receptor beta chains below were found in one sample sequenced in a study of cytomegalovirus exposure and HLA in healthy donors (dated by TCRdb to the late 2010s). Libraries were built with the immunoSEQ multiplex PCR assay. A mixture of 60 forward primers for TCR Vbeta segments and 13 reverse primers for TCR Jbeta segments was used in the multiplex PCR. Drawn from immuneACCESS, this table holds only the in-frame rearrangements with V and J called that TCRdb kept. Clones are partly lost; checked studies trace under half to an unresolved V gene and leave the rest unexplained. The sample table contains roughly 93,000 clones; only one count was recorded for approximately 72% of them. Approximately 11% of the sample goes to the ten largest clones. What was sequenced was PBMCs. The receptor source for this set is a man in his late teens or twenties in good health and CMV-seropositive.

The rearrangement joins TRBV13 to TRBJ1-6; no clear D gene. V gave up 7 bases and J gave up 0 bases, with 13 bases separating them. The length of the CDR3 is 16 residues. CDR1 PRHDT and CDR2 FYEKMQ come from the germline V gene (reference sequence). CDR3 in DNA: TGTGCCAGCACCCGCGAGAGGAGCTCCTATAATTCACCCCTCCACTTT. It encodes CASTRERSSYNSPLHF. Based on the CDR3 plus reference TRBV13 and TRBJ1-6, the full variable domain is AAGVIQSPRHLIKEKRETATLKCYPIPRHDTVYWYQQGPGQDPQFLISFYEKMQSDKGSIPDRFSAQQFSDYHSELNMSSLELGDSALYFCASTRERSSYNSPLHFGNGTRLTVT.

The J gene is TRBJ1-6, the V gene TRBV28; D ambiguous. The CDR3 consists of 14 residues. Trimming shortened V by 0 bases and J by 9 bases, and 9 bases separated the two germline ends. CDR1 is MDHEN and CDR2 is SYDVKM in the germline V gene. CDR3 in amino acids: CASSLWVSGSPLHF. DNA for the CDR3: TGTGCCAGCAGTTTATGGGTTAGCGGTTCACCCCTCCACTTT.

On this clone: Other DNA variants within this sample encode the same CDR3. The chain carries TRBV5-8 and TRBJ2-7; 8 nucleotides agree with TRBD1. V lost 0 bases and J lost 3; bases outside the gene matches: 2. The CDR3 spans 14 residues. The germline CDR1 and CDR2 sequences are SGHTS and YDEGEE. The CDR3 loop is CASSLGQGLYEQYF. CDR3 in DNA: TGTGCCAGCAGCTTGGGACAGGGGCTCTACGAGCAGTACTTC.

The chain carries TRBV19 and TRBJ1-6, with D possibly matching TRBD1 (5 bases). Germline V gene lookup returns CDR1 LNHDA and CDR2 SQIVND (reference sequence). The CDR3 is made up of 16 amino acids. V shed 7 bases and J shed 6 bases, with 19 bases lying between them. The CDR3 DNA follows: TGTGCCAGTACGACCGGGAGGGGATTCGGTAATTCACCCCTCCACTTT. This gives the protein CASTTGRGFGNSPLHF.